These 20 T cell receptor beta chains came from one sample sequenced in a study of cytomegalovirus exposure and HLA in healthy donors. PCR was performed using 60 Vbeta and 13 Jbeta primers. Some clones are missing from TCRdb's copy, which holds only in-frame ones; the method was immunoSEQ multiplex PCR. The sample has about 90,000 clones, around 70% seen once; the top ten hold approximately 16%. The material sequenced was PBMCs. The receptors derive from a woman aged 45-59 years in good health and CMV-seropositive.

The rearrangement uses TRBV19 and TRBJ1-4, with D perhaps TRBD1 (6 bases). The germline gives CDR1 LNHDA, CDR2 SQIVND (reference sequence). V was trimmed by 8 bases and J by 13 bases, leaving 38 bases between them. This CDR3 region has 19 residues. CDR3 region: CASPVHGGMGDRKKMRLFF. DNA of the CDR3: TGTGCCAGTCCGGTGCATGGAGGCATGGGAGACAGGAAGAAAATGAGACTGTTTTTT.

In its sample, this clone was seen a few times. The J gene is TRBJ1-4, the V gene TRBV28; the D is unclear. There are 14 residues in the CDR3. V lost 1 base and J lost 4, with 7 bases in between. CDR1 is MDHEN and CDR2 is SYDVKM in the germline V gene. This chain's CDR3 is CASSLSGLNEKLFF. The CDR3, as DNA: TGTGCCAGCAGTTTATCAGGACTTAATGAAAAACTGTTTTTT.

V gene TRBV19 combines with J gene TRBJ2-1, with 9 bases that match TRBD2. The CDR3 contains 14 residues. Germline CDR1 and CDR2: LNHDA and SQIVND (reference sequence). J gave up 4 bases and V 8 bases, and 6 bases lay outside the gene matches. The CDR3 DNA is TGTGCCAGTGGGGCGGGAGGGAGGTACAATGAGCAGTTCTTC. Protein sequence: CASGAGGRYNEQFF.

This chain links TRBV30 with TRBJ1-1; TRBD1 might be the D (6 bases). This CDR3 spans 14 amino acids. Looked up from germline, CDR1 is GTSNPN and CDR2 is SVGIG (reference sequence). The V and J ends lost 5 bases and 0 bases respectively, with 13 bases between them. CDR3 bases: TGTGCCTGGTTATTTGGACAGCTGAACACTGAAGCTTTCTTT. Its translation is CAWLFGQLNTEAFF.

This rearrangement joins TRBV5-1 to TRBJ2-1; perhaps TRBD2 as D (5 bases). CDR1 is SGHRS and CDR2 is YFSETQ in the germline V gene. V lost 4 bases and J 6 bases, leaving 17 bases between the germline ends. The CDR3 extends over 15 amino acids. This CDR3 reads CASSAGDGLLNEQFF. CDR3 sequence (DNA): TGCGCCAGCAGCGCCGGAGACGGACTCCTCAATGAGCAGTTCTTC.

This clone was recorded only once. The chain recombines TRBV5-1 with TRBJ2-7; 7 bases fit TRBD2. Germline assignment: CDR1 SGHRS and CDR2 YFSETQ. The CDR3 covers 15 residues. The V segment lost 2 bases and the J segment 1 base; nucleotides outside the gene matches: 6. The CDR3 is CASSFQPGLSYEQYF. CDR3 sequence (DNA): TGCGCCAGCAGCTTCCAACCGGGACTATCCTACGAGCAGTACTTC. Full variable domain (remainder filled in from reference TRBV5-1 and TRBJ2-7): KAGVTQTPRYLIKTRGQQVTLSCSPISGHRSVSWYQQTPGQGLQFLFEYFSETQRNKGNFPGRFSGRQFSNSRSEMNVSTLELGDSALYLCASSFQPGLSYEQYFGPGTRLTVT.

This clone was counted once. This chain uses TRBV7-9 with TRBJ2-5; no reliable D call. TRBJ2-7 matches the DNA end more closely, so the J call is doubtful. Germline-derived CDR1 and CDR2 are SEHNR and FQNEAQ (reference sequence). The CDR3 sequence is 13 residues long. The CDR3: CASSLDTSYEQYF. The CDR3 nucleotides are TGTGCCAGCAGTCTTGACACGAGCTACGAGCAGTACTTC.

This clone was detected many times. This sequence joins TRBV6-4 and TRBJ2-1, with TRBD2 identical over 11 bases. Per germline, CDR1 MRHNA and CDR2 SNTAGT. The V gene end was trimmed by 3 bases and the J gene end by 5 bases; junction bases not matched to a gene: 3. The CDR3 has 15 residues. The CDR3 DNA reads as TGTGCCAGCAGTGAACTAGCGGGAGCGAACAATGAGCAGTTCTTC. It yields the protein CASSELAGANNEQFF.

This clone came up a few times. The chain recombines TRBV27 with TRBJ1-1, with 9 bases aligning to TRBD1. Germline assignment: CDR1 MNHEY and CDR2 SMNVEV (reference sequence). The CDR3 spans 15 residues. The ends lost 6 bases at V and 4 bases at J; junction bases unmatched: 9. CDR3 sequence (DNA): TGTGCCAGCAGCCGGGACAGGGTGAGGGGCACTGAAGCTTTCTTT. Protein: CASSRDRVRGTEAFF.

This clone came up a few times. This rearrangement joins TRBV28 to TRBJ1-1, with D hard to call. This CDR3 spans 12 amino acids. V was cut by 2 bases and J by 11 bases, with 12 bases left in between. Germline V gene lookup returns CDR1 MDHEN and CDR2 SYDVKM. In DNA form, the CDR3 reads TGTGCCAGCAGTTTACACCCCCAGTTGGCTTTCTTT. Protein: CASSLHPQLAFF. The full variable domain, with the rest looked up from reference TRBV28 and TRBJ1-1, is DVKVTQSSRYLVKRTGEKVFLECVQDMDHENMFWYRQDPGLGLRLIYFSYDVKMKEKGDIPEGYSVSREKKERFSLILESASTNQTSMYLCASSLHPQLAFFGQGTRLTVV.

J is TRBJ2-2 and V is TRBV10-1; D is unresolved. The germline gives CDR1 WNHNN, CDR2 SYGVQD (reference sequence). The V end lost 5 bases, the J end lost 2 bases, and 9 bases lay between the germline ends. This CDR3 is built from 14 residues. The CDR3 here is CASSSNSNTGELFF. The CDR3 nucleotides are TGCGCCAGCAGTTCCAACTCCAACACCGGGGAGCTGTTTTTT.

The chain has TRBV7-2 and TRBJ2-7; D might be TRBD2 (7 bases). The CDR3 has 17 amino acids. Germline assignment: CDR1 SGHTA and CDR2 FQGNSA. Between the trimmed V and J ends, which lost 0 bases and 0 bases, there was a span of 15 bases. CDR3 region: CASSLAGGGTPSYEQYF. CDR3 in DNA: TGTGCCAGCAGCTTAGCGGGGGGAGGGACACCCTCCTACGAGCAGTACTTC.

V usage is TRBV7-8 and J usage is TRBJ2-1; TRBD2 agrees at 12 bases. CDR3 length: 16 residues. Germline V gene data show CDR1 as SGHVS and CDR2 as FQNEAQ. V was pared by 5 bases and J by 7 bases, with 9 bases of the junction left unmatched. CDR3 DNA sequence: TGTGCCAGCAGCCCTAGACTAGCGGGAGAGGGGAATGAGCAGTTCTTC. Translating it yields CASSPRLAGEGNEQFF. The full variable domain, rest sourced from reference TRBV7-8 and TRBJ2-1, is GAGVSQSPRYKVAKRGQDVALRCDPISGHVSLFWYQQALGQGPEFLTYFQNEAQLDKSGLPSDRFFAERPEGSVSTLKIQRTQQEDSAVYLCASSPRLAGEGNEQFFGPGTRLTVL.

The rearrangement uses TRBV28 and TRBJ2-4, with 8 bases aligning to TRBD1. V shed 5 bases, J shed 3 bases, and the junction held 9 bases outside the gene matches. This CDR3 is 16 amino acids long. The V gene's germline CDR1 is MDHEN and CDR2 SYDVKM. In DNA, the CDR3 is TGTGCCAGCAGTCTGTGGACAGGGCCTAGCAAAAACATTCAGTACTTC. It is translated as CASSLWTGPSKNIQYF.

The chain's CDR3 is CASSQGQGGLAGYNEQFF. DNA of the CDR3: TGCGCCAGCAGCCAGGGACAGGGTGGGCTAGCGGGTTACAATGAGCAGTTCTTC. The chain couples TRBV4-1 to TRBJ2-1; maybe TRBD1 (9 bases). The CDR3 covers 18 residues. The germline V gene has CDR1 MGHRA and CDR2 YSYEKL. V gave up 3 bases and J gave up 4 bases, with 22 bases separating them.

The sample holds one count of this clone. In DNA form, the CDR3 reads TGTGCCAGCAGCCCACGGGCGGGAGCCTACGAGCAGTACTTC. The encoded protein is CASSPRAGAYEQYF. V gene TRBV7-3 combines with J gene TRBJ2-7; 7 bases match TRBD2. The germline V gene has CDR1 SGHTA and CDR2 FQGTGA. The CDR3 is 14 amino acids. V was clipped by 5 bases and J by 2 bases; unmatched bases: 6.

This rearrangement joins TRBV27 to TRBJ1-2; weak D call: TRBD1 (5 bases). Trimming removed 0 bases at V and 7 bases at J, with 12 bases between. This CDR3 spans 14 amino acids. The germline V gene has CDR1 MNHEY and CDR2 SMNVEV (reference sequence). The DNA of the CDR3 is TGTGCCAGCAGTTTATCGATAGGGGTTGGTGGCTACACCTTC. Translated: CASSLSIGVGGYTF.

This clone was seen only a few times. CDR3 protein: CASSKGQGANTGELFF. CDR3 sequence (DNA): TGTGCCAGTAGTAAAGGACAGGGGGCGAACACCGGGGAGCTGTTTTTT. The V gene is TRBV19, the J gene TRBJ2-2, with 10 bases identical to TRBD1. V shed 4 bases and J 0 bases; nucleotides not matched to a gene: 2. This CDR3 spans 16 amino acids. Germline CDR1 and CDR2: LNHDA and SQIVND (reference sequence).

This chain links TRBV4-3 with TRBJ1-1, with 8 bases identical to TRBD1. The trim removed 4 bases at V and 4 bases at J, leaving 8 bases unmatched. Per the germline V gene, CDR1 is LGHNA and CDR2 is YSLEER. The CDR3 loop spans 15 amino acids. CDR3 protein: CASSPRTRGPTEAFF. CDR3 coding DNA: TGCGCCAGCAGCCCGAGGACCAGGGGGCCCACTGAAGCTTTCTTT.

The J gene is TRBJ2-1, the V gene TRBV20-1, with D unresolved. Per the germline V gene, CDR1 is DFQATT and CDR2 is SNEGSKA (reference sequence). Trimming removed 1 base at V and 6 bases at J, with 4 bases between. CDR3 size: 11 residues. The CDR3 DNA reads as TGCAGTGCTAGAGTCAGCAATGAGCAGTTCTTC. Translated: CSARVSNEQFF.